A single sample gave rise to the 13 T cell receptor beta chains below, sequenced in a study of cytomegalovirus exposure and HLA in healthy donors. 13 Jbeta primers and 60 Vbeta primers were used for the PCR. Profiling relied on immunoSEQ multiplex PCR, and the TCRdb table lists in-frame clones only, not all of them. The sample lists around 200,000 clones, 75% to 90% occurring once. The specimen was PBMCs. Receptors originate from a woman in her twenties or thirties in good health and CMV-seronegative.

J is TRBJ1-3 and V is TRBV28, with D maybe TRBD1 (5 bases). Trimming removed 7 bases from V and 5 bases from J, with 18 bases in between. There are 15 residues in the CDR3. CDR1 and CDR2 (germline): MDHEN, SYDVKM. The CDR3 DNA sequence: TGTGCCAGCACCGAAACGGGGGGGTTAAGAAACACCATATATTTT. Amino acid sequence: CASTETGGLRNTIYF.

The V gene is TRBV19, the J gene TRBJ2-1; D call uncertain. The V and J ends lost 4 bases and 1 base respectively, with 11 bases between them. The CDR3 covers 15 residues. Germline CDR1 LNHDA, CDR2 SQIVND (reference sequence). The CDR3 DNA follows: TGTGCCAGTAGTACGAGTATAGTGTCCTACAATGAGCAGTTCTTC. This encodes CASSTSIVSYNEQFF.

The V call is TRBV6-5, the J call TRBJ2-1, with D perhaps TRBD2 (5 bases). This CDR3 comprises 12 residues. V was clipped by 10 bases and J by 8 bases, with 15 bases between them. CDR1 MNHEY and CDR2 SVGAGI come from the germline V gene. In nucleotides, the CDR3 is TGTGCCACCGGGCAGTCGGAGGATGAGCAGTTCTTC. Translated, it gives CATGQSEDEQFF.

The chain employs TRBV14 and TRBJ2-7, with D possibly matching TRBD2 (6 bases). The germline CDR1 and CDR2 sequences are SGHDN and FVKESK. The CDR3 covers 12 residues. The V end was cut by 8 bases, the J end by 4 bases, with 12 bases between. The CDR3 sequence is CASFTGVYEQYF. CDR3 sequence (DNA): TGTGCCAGCTTTACGGGGGTGTACGAGCAGTACTTC.

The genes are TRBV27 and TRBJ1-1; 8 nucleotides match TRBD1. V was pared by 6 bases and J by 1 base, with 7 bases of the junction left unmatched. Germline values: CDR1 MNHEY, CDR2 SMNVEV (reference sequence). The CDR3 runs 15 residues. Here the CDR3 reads CASSRQGPPNTEAFF. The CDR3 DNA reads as TGTGCCAGCAGCCGACAGGGGCCCCCGAACACTGAAGCTTTCTTT.

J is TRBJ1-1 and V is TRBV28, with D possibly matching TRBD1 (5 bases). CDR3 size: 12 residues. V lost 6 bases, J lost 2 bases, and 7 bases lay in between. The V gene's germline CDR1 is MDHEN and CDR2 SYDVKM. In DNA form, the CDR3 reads TGTGCCAGCAGACAGGTTAACACTGAAGCTTTCTTT. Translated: CASRQVNTEAFF.

CDR3 sequence: CASSQEPGGRWNEQFF. The DNA of the CDR3 is TGCGCCAGCAGCCAAGAGCCAGGGGGCCGATGGAATGAGCAGTTCTTC. This chain connects TRBV4-1 to TRBJ2-1; TRBD1 agrees at 8 bases. Germline V gene sequence: CDR1 MGHRA, CDR2 YSYEKL. V was clipped by 0 bases and J by 7 bases; unmatched bases: 8. The CDR3 is 16 residues long.

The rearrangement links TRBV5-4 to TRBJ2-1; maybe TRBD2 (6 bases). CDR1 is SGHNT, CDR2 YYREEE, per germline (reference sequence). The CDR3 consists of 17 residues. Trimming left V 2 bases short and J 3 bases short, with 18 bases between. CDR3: CASSFSVPSANYNEQFF. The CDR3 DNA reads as TGTGCCAGCAGCTTCTCGGTGCCTAGCGCCAACTACAATGAGCAGTTCTTC.

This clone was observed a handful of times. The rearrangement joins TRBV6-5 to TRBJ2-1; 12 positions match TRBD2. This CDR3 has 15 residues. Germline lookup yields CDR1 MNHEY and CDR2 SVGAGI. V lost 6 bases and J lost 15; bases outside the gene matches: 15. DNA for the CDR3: TGTGCCAGCAGCCCCCGGGCTAGCGGGAGGGTTCGGCCGTTCTTC. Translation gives CASSPRASGRVRPFF.

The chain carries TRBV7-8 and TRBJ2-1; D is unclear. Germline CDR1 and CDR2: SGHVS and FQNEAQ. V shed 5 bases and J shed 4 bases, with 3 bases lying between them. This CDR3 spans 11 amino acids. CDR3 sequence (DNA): TGTGCCAGCAGCCCATACAATGAGCAGTTCTTC. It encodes CASSPYNEQFF.

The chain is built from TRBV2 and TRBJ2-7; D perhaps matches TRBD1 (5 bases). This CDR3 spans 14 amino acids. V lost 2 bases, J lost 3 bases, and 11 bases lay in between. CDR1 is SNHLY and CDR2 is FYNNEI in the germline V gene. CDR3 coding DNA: TGTGCCAGCAGTGAACAGGGCAGGCTCTACGAGCAGTACTTC. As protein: CASSEQGRLYEQYF. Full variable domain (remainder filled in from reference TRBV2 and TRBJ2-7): EPEVTQTPSHQVTQMGQEVILRCVPISNHLYFYWYRQILGQKVEFLVSFYNNEISEKSEIFDDQFSVERPDGSNFTLKIRSTKLEDSAMYFCASSEQGRLYEQYFGPGTRLTVT.

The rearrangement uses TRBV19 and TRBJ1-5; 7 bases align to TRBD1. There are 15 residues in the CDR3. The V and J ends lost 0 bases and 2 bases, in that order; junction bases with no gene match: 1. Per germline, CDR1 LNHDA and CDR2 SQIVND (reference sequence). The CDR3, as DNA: TGTGCCAGTAGTATAGACGGACAGGGCAATCAGCCCCAGCATTTT. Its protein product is CASSIDGQGNQPQHF.

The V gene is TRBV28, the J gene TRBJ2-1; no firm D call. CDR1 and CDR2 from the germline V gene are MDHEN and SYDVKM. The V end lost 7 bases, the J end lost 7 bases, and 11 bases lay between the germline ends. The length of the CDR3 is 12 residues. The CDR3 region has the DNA TGTGCCAGCACCCCGCAGAGGAATGAGCAGTTCTTC. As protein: CASTPQRNEQFF.